This TCR beta chain was obtained from a study of T cells in Graves' hyperthyroidism and ophthalmopathy. Study-level information: At the time of initial diagnosis and before any treatment, peripheral blood was collected. Broader study findings: The majority of expanded thyroid clonotypes above 0.001 also appeared in blood.

In its sample, this clonotype was seen a few times. Its matching antigen is unknown. Clinical Activity Scores of at least 3, NOSPECS grades of at least 4 and durations under 3 months characterized ophthalmopathy patients. RNA transcripts were the template for amplifying TCR beta CDR3 regions. Carried out on the TCR CDR3, a first-round RT-PCR used the HTBI primer set. TCRdb fed the multiplex PCR reads into MiXCR, producing one record per CDR3 protein. The table lists 550,000 to 700,000 distinct CDR3 sequences, roughly 14% of them singletons. The CDR3 totals 13 residues. Trimming removed 0 bases at V and 4 bases at J, with 9 bases between. The germline V gene has CDR1 SQVTM and CDR2 ANQGSEA.

The sample consisted of blood. The TCR comes from a middle-aged woman with Graves' ophthalmopathy. The chain has TRBV29-1 and TRBJ1-2; D uncertain. The CDR3 DNA is TGCAGCGTTGAAGAGACAAGCCTCTATGGCTACACCTTC. Protein: CSVEETSLYGYTF. Variable domain in full (rest from reference TRBV29-1 and TRBJ1-2): SAVISQKPSRDICQRGTSLTIQCQVDSQVTMMFWYRQQPGQSLTLIATANQGSEATYESGFVIDKFPISRPNLTFSTLTVSNMSPEDSSIYLCSVEETSLYGYTFGSGTRLTVV.